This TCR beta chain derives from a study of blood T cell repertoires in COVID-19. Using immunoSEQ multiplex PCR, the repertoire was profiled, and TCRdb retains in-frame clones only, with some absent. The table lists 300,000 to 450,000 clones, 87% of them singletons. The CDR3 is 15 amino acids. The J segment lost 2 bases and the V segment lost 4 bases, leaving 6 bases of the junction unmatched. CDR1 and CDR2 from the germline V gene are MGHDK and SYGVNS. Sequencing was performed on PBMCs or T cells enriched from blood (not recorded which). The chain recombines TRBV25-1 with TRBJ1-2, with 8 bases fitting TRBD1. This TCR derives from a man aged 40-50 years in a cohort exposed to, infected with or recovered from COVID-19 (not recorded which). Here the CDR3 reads CASSGSTGVNYGYTF. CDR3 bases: TGTGCCAGCAGTGGCTCGACAGGGGTGAACTATGGCTACACCTTC.